Here is one T cell receptor (beta chain) with its context. These data originate in a study of cytomegalovirus exposure and HLA in healthy donors. V was clipped by 2 bases and J by 0 bases, with 9 bases between them. This CDR3 has 16 residues. Germline values: CDR1 SGHRS, CDR2 YFSETQ. The PCR used 60 Vbeta and 13 Jbeta primers. The assay was immunoSEQ multiplex PCR, and TCRdb's table has in-frame clones only and misses some. The sample shows 190,000 or so clones, under 85% of them seen only once. Each of the donors was a healthy bone marrow donor. The material sequenced was PBMCs. The chain couples TRBV5-1 to TRBJ2-6; no clear D. This clonotype originated in a man aged 45-60 years in good health and CMV-seronegative. The CDR3 bases are TGCGCCAGCAGCTTTTTCTCGAGCTCTGGGGCCAACGTCCTGACTTTC. This encodes CASSFFSSSGANVLTF.